One and the same sample provided the 21 T cell receptor beta chains below, sequenced in a study of blood T cell repertoires in COVID-19 (dated by TCRdb to 2020 to 2022). Library construction relied on the immunoSEQ multiplex PCR assay. Not all clones reach the TCRdb copy of this immuneACCESS table, which keeps in-frame sequences only. Checked studies attribute under half of the gap to unresolved V genes and leave the rest unexplained. Here the sample has roughly 44,000 clones; 80% to 90% occur a single time. 10% to 15% of the sample is taken by the ten largest. The material sequenced was peripheral blood. The receptors originated from an elderly man with acute or convalescent COVID-19.

The rearrangement joins TRBV7-6 to TRBJ2-2, with 7 bases aligning to TRBD2. This CDR3 is built from 17 residues. Germline assignment: CDR1 SGHVS and CDR2 FNYEAQ. Trimming took 4 bases from V and 4 from J; bases not matched to a gene: 12. The CDR3 nucleotides are TGTGCCAGCAGCTCAGGACTAAGGCTAGCGGTCACCGGGGAGCTGTTTTTT. It codes for CASSSGLRLAVTGELFF.

The V call is TRBV19, the J call TRBJ1-5, with 8 bases identical to TRBD1. This CDR3 comprises 13 residues. Germline CDR1 is LNHDA and CDR2 is SQIVND (reference sequence). Germline trimming cut 10 bases from V and 3 bases from J; bases unmatched to any gene: 5. The DNA for the CDR3 is TGTGCCACTAAGGACAGGGACAATCAGCCCCAGCATTTT. It codes for CATKDRDNQPQHF. Complete variable domain (other parts from reference TRBV19 and TRBJ1-5): DGGITQSPKYLFRKEGQNVTLSCEQNLNHDAMYWYRQDPGQGLRLIYYSQIVNDFQKGDIAEGYSVSREKKESFPLTVTSAQKNPTAFYLCATKDRDNQPQHFGDGTRLSIL.

J is TRBJ2-2 and V is TRBV18; 8 nucleotides align to TRBD1. CDR3 length: 15 residues. Trimming cost V 4 bases and J 3 bases; bases outside gene matches: 4. CDR1 is KGHSH and CDR2 is LQKENI in the germline V gene. This chain's CDR3 is CASSRLQGDTGELFF. Here the CDR3 DNA reads TGTGCCAGCTCACGGTTACAGGGGGACACCGGGGAGCTGTTTTTT.

The gene calls are TRBV7-2 and TRBJ2-7, with 8 bases fitting TRBD1. This CDR3 comprises 15 residues. With V trimmed by 1 base and J by 0 bases, 2 bases remained unmatched. Germline CDR1 reads SGHTA; CDR2 reads FQGNSA. CDR3 loop: CASSLVTGGSYEQYF. CDR3 sequence (DNA): TGTGCCAGCAGCTTAGTAACAGGGGGCTCCTACGAGCAGTACTTC.

The chain combines TRBV19 with TRBJ1-3; 8 bases agree with TRBD1. The CDR3 sequence is 14 residues long. Losses at the gene ends were 11 bases for V and 2 bases for J; bases not matched to a gene: 8. Germline V gives CDR1 LNHDA, CDR2 SQIVND (reference sequence). The DNA of the CDR3 is TGTGCCGCCGACAGGGGACGGGCTGGAAACACCATATATTTT. Translated, it gives CAADRGRAGNTIYF.

This rearrangement joins TRBV25-1 to TRBJ1-2, with D possibly TRBD1 on 5 matching bases. V dropped 6 bases and J dropped 0 bases, with 14 bases sitting between them. The germline V gene has CDR1 MGHDK and CDR2 SYGVNS. The CDR3 spans 15 residues. CDR3 region: CASSDTGATNYGYTF. The CDR3 coding sequence is TGTGCCAGCAGCGATACAGGAGCCACTAACTATGGCTACACCTTC.

This chain links TRBV4-2 with TRBJ2-3; 12 positions match TRBD2. The germline CDR1 and CDR2 sequences are LGHNA and YNFKEQ. Trimming removed 4 bases from V and 3 bases from J; junction bases left unmatched: 5. The CDR3 sequence is 16 residues long. The CDR3 sequence: CASSRRLAGETDTQYF. DNA for the CDR3: TGTGCCAGCAGCCGAAGACTAGCGGGGGAGACAGATACGCAGTATTTT.

The chain is built from TRBV30 and TRBJ2-1, with a tentative D call TRBD1 (6 bases). Looked up from germline, CDR1 is GTSNPN and CDR2 is SVGIG (reference sequence). The ends were cut back, 4 bases at V and 8 bases at J, with 21 bases in the middle. CDR3 length equals 15 residues. CDR3 loop: CAWTPPRGFGDEQFF. CDR3 nucleotides: TGTGCCTGGACCCCCCCTAGGGGGTTTGGGGATGAGCAGTTCTTC.

The chain recombines TRBV29-1 with TRBJ2-3, with D maybe TRBD1 (5 bases). Germline CDR1 reads SQVTM; CDR2 reads ANQGSEA. Trimming removed 1 base at V and 2 bases at J, with 10 bases between. The CDR3 totals 14 residues. CDR3 amino acids: CSVEGKGATDTQYF. In DNA, the CDR3 is TGCAGCGTTGAAGGGAAAGGGGCCACAGATACGCAGTATTTT.

The chain combines TRBV5-1 with TRBJ2-3, with TRBD2 identical over 11 bases. Germline V gene sequence: CDR1 SGHRS, CDR2 YFSETQ. This CDR3 contains 16 residues. V shed 7 bases and J 3 bases; nucleotides not matched to a gene: 10. In DNA form, the CDR3 reads TGCGCCAGCCGTCGGTCGACTAGCGGGGTAACAGATACGCAGTATTTT. Its protein is CASRRSTSGVTDTQYF.

The V gene is TRBV18, the J gene TRBJ1-2, with 8 bases that match TRBD1. Trimming cost V 6 bases and J 3 bases; bases outside gene matches: 6. Germline V gives CDR1 KGHSH, CDR2 LQKENI. CDR3 length equals 14 residues. The CDR3 is CASSRQGNDYGYTF. CDR3 sequence (DNA): TGTGCCAGCTCCAGACAGGGGAACGACTATGGCTACACCTTC.

The CDR3 loop reads CASSPWTGGRYNSPLHF. The CDR3 coding sequence is TGTGCCAGCAGCCCATGGACAGGGGGTCGATATAATTCACCCCTCCACTTT. The chain recombines TRBV7-9 with TRBJ1-6; 10 bases fit TRBD1. The CDR3 is 17 residues long. Germline loops: CDR1 SEHNR, CDR2 FQNEAQ (reference sequence). The J segment lost 4 bases and the V segment lost 5 bases, leaving 8 bases of the junction unmatched.

The rearrangement uses TRBV5-1 and TRBJ1-1; 10 bases map to TRBD1. With V trimmed by 0 bases and J by 4 bases, 9 bases remained unmatched. The CDR3 totals 17 residues. Germline lookup yields CDR1 SGHRS and CDR2 YFSETQ. The CDR3 nucleotides are TGCGCCAGCAGCTTGGCGGACAGGGGGACGTGGCGCACTGAAGCTTTCTTT. The encoded protein is CASSLADRGTWRTEAFF.

This clone is a singleton in its sample. The V and J genes are TRBV9 and TRBJ2-3, with D possibly being TRBD2 (6 bases). The CDR3 sequence is 16 residues long. Trimming stripped 4 bases from V and 2 bases from J, with 17 bases between. The V gene's germline CDR1 is SGDLS and CDR2 YYNGEE. The CDR3 nucleotides read TGTGCCAGCAGCTTATGGAGGGAGCAGACCACAGATACGCAGTATTTT. Its translation: CASSLWREQTTDTQYF.

In its sample, this clone was seen once. DNA for the CDR3: TGTGCCAGCTCACCGGTCACTAGCGGGGTTGATACGCAGTATTTT. Translated: CASSPVTSGVDTQYF. The V gene is TRBV18, the J gene TRBJ2-3, with 10 bases identical to TRBD2. CDR3 length: 15 residues. V lost 3 bases and J lost 6; bases outside the gene matches: 6. Germline values: CDR1 KGHSH, CDR2 LQKENI. Full variable domain (missing parts from reference TRBV18 and TRBJ2-3): NAGVMQNPRHLVRRRGQEARLRCSPMKGHSHVYWYRQLPEEGLKFMVYLQKENIIDESGMPKERFSAEFPKEGPSILRIQQVVRGDSAAYFCASSPVTSGVDTQYFGPGTRLTVL.

This sequence joins TRBV6-1 and TRBJ2-3; TRBD2 might be the D (5 bases). The CDR3 is 14 residues long. Germline values: CDR1 MNHNS, CDR2 SASEGT. The V end was cut by 3 bases, the J end by 2 bases, with 9 bases between. The CDR3 protein is CASSEGVATDTQYF. DNA for the CDR3: TGTGCCAGCAGTGAGGGAGTCGCCACAGATACGCAGTATTTT.

This sequence joins TRBV16 and TRBJ2-1; possibly TRBD2 for D (6 bases). The length of the CDR3 is 15 residues. Germline V lookup: CDR1 KGHSY, CDR2 FQNENV. V was pared by 4 bases and J by 3 bases, with 13 bases between. CDR3 coding DNA: TGTGCCAGCAGCCCTCGGGGTAGCGGCTACAATGAGCAGTTCTTC. Translated, it gives CASSPRGSGYNEQFF.

The chain joins TRBV20-1 to TRBJ1-4, with D hard to call. Trimming took off 3 bases at V and 5 bases at J, with 4 bases between the two ends. Germline V gives CDR1 DFQATT, CDR2 SNEGSKA (reference sequence). The CDR3 contains 11 residues. The chain's CDR3 is CSASGNEKLFF. CDR3 nucleotides: TGCAGTGCTAGCGGGAATGAAAAACTGTTTTTT.

This clone has only one observation. The CDR3 sequence is CASSRGQNNSPLHF. As DNA, the CDR3 is TGTGCCAGCAGCCGGGGACAGAATAATTCACCCCTCCACTTT. The rearrangement links TRBV3-1 (or the pseudogene TRBV3-2) to TRBJ1-6, with 7 bases aligning to TRBD1. The junction had 2 bases not matched to a gene; V was cut back by 4 bases and J by 5 bases. CDR3 length: 14 amino acids. Looked up from germline, CDR1 is LGHDT and CDR2 is YNNKEL (reference sequence).

The chain joins TRBV2 to TRBJ2-7; D not certain. The germline CDR1 and CDR2 sequences are SNHLY and FYNNEI. V dropped 10 bases and J dropped 1 base, with 5 bases sitting between them. CDR3 length equals 10 residues. In nucleotides, the CDR3 is TGTGCCATCCAGTCCTACGAGCAGTACTTC. Translating gives CAIQSYEQYF.

The gene calls are TRBV9 and TRBJ1-1; 12 nucleotides agree with TRBD1. J was trimmed by 3 bases and V by 4 bases; bases with no gene match: 10. Germline values: CDR1 SGDLS, CDR2 YYNGEE. This CDR3 contains 17 residues. This CDR3 reads CASSLPGQGALDTEAFF. The CDR3 DNA sequence: TGTGCCAGCAGCTTACCGGGACAGGGGGCGTTAGACACTGAAGCTTTCTTT. Looking up the rest from reference TRBV9 and TRBJ1-1 gives the full variable domain: DSGVTQTPKHLITATGQRVTLRCSPRSGDLSVYWYQQSLDQGLQFLIQYYNGEERAKGNILERFSAQQFPDLHSELNLSSLELGDSALYFCASSLPGQGALDTEAFFGQGTRLTVV.